This T cell receptor beta chain is drawn from a study of beta chain features in type 1 diabetes. Overall study results and limits: PCR might favor shorter templates, but any such skew would affect patients and controls equally. The naive, central memory and Treg TCRB repertoires of patients appeared to be more similar to one another than those of healthy donors.

This clone appeared a few times. Its antigen remains unknown. Per germline, CDR1 SGHNT and CDR2 YENEEA. V dropped 5 bases and J dropped 4; count of bases not matched to a gene: 2. This CDR3 contains 14 residues. Expressed TCRB transcripts were sequenced because the isolated RNA had all been reverse transcribed beforehand. The protocol was immunoSEQ multiplex PCR, while the TCRdb copy is restricted to in-frame clones and leaves out a portion. The sample lists roughly 41,000 clones, roughly 50% occurring once. CD4+ naive, central memory, regulatory and stem cell-like memory subsets were isolated by sorting on CD45RO/CCR7/CD25/CD127/CD95/CD27.

Sequenced material: central memory CD4+ T cells from blood. The TCR originated in a woman between 18 and 30 years old in good health. V gene TRBV11-3 combines with J gene TRBJ2-3; 11 nucleotides agree with TRBD1. The CDR3 is CASSPGQGADTQYF. The CDR3 DNA follows: TGTGCCAGCAGCCCGGGACAGGGGGCAGATACGCAGTATTTT.